This T cell receptor beta chain was captured in a study of cytomegalovirus exposure and HLA in healthy donors. On the study more broadly: The study placed over 65% of its roughly 400 genotyped donors in the Caucasian-associated ancestry cluster.

This clone was seen a few times. Its antigen is unidentified. The PCR employed 60 Vbeta primers together with 13 Jbeta primers. TCRdb's table, derived via immunoSEQ multiplex PCR, lists solely in-frame clones and lacks some. The sample holds about 130,000 clones; roughly 72% are singletons and the top ten take 4%. V was pared by 7 bases and J by 3 bases, with 14 bases between. CDR1 and CDR2 from the germline V gene are SGHRS and YFSETQ. The CDR3 loop spans 13 amino acids. Broader study findings: Among TCR sequences, most were rare, though some public TCRs appeared in many donors. Reportedly, HLA-A and HLA-B alleles of most subjects were accurately predicted from TCR beta. Immune exposure data for these donors was limited to CMV serostatus.

This receptor was obtained from a man aged 35-49 years in good health and CMV-seropositive. The chain combines TRBV5-1 with TRBJ2-7; maybe TRBD2 (5 bases). The sequenced sample consisted of PBMCs. The CDR3, as DNA: TGCGCCAGCGGCCTACGCGGACTCTACGAGCAGTACTTC. It is translated as CASGLRGLYEQYF.